This T cell receptor (beta chain) derives from a study of T cell clonotyping in hematopoietic cell transplantation. The assay was immunoSEQ multiplex PCR, and TCRdb's table has in-frame clones only and misses some. The sample lists about 8,100 clones; 85% to 90% were seen once. This clone appeared a single time. Sample: peripheral blood mononuclear cells, taken at the time of graft-versus-host disease after allogeneic stem cell transplant. The clonotype comes from a male patient in his sixties or seventies who had an allogeneic stem cell transplant from a related donor, so the T cells may come from the graft donor. Some clones in this sample may be carry-over from other donors' samples.

In DNA form, the CDR3 reads TGCGCCAGCAGCTTGGAGGGAAGGCATATAGACGAGCAGTACTTC. This translates into CASSLEGRHIDEQYF. The chain uses TRBV5-1 and TRBJ2-7; unclear D gene. Germline CDR1 reads SGHRS; CDR2 reads YFSETQ. Trimming shortened V by 0 bases and J by 5 bases, and 15 bases separated the two germline ends. The CDR3 sequence is 15 residues long.